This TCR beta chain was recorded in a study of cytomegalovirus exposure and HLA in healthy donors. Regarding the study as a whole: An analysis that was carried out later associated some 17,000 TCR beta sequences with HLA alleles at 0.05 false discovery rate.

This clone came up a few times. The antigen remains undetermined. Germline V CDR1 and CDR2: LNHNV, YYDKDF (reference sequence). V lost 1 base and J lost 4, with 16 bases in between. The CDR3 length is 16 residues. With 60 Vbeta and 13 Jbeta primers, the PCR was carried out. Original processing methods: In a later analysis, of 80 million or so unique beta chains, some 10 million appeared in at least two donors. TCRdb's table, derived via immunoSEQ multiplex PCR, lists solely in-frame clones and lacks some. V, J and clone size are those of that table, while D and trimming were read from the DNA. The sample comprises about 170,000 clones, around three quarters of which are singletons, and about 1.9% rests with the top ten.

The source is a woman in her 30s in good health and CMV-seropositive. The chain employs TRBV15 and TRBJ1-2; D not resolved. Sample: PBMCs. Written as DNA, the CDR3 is TGTGCCACCAGCAGAGCGGAGCCGGCTCTTCCCTATGGCTACACCTTC. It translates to CATSRAEPALPYGYTF.